This TCR beta chain was captured in a study of blood T cell repertoires in COVID-19. The assay was immunoSEQ multiplex PCR, and TCRdb's table has in-frame clones only and misses some. The table lists 300,000 or so clones, roughly 90% of them singletons. The CDR3 has 14 residues. CDR1 SGHDN and CDR2 FVKESK come from the germline V gene. Trimming took off 1 base at V and 6 bases at J, with 13 bases between the two ends. The rearrangement joins TRBV14 to TRBJ2-7; weak D call: TRBD1 (5 bases). The sample comprised peripheral blood. This clonotype originated in a woman in her 30s with COVID-19, enrolled during active disease. CDR3 nucleotides: TGTGCCAGCAGCCAAGGCGGCGCAGGGCGCGAGCAGTACTTC. This codes for CASSQGGAGREQYF.